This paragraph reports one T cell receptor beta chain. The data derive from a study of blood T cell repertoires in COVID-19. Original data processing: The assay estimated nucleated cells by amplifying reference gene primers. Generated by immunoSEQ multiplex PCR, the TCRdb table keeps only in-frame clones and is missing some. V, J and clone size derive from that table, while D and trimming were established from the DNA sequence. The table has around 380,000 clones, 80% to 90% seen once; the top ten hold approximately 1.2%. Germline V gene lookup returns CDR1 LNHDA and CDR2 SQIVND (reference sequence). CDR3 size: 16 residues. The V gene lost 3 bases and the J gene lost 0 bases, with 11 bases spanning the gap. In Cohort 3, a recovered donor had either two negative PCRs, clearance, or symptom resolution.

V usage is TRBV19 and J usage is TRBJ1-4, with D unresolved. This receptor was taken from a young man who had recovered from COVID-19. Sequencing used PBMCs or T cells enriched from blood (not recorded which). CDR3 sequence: CASSMRRVSTNEKLFF. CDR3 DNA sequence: TGTGCCAGTAGTATGCGGAGGGTCTCAACTAATGAAAAACTGTTTTTT.